This T cell receptor (beta chain) was profiled in a study of T cell changes during pregnancy in multiple sclerosis. Germline V gene lookup returns CDR1 SGHRS and CDR2 YFSETQ. The V end was cut by 4 bases, the J end by 0 bases, with 13 bases between. The CDR3 is 16 residues long. Sequencing used immunoSEQ multiplex PCR; TCRdb keeps in-frame clones, though not all of them. The profile shows over 70,000 clones, approximately 92% of them singletons. The specimen was peripheral blood, collected in the third trimester of pregnancy. This sequence originates from a female donor in good health, enrolled as a control in a pregnancy study. The chain links TRBV5-1 to TRBJ1-4, with D perhaps matching TRBD1 (5 bases). CDR3 nucleotides: TGCGCCAGCAGCGCGGAGGGGCGACCAACTAATGAAAAACTGTTTTTT. Its translation is CASSAEGRPTNEKLFF.